The 13 T cell receptor beta chains given below trace back to one sample, sequenced in a study of T cell responses to AZD1222 COVID-19 vaccine. Data came from immunoSEQ multiplex PCR; TCRdb stores just in-frame clones and leaves some out. The sample holds about 120,000 clones, about 91% seen once. The specimen comprised peripheral blood, sampled 28 days after the second AZD1222 dose. Receptor source: an adult who received the AZD1222 COVID-19 vaccine.

The V gene is TRBV5-1, the J gene TRBJ2-2, with unresolved D. Germline CDR1 is SGHRS and CDR2 is YFSETQ. Deletions cut 1 base from V and 3 bases from J, with 10 bases between. This CDR3 region has 15 residues. CDR3 nucleotide sequence: TGCGCCAGCAGCTTGCACCAGAGCGACACCGGGGAGCTGTTTTTT. This gives the protein CASSLHQSDTGELFF.

CDR3 DNA sequence: TGTGCCCACGGGGCAGGGGGCCTTTCGGGCTACACCTTC. Its protein is CAHGAGGLSGYTF. This chain links TRBV10-3 with TRBJ1-2, with TRBD1 matching 8 bases. The V gene's germline CDR1 is ENHRY and CDR2 SYGVKD. The CDR3 spans 13 residues. V trimming: 11 bases; J trimming: 8 bases; junction bases outside the gene matches: 13.

This chain links TRBV6-4 with TRBJ2-3; 13 bases agree with TRBD2. The CDR3 spans 16 residues. V dropped 3 bases and J dropped 1; count of bases not matched to a gene: 1. Germline V CDR1 and CDR2: MRHNA, SNTAGT. CDR3 region: CASSETSGRGTDTQYF. The CDR3 bases are TGTGCCAGCAGTGAAACTAGCGGGAGGGGCACAGATACGCAGTATTTT.

The V gene is TRBV18, the J gene TRBJ2-5, with D maybe TRBD2 (5 bases). This CDR3 region has 18 residues. Trimming cost V 3 bases and J 5 bases, with 25 bases left between them. Germline-derived CDR1 and CDR2 are KGHSH and LQKENI. CDR3 loop: CASSPQIRGEGREETQYF. The CDR3 region has the DNA TGTGCCAGCTCACCTCAGATTCGGGGAGAGGGTCGAGAGGAGACCCAGTACTTC.

On this clone: Compared with germline, one end of the junction differs, possibly owing to a read error. This rearrangement joins TRBV27 to TRBJ2-7; TRBD2 aligns across 8 bases. This CDR3 is 14 amino acids long. Germline V lookup: CDR1 MNHEY, CDR2 SMNVEV (reference sequence). CDR3 nucleotides: TGTGCCAGCGGAGGTATAGCGGGGTCCTACGGGCAGTACTTC. Translating gives CASGGIAGSYGQYF.

The chain links TRBV25-1 to TRBJ1-5; D not resolved. There are 13 residues in the CDR3. V lost 2 bases and J 9 bases, leaving 11 bases between the germline ends. CDR1 and CDR2 (germline): MGHDK, SYGVNS. The CDR3 nucleotides are TGTGCCAGCAGTGAAACCTCGTCGGGGCCCCAGCATTTT. It encodes CASSETSSGPQHF.

The chain links TRBV14 to TRBJ1-2; 11 bases match TRBD1. Germline V gives CDR1 SGHDN, CDR2 FVKESK. The V gene end was trimmed by 4 bases and the J gene end by 5 bases; junction bases not matched to a gene: 3. The length of the CDR3 is 14 residues. CDR3 DNA: TGTGCCAGCAGCCTCGGACAGGGGGCATATGGCTACACCTTC. Its translation is CASSLGQGAYGYTF.

J is TRBJ1-5 and V is TRBV11-2; tentative D call: TRBD1 (5 bases). V lost 5 bases and J lost 3, with 17 bases in between. The CDR3 totals 16 residues. CDR1 is SGHAT, CDR2 FQNNGV, per germline. The CDR3 nucleotides are TGTGCCAGCAGCCACAGGTTGGGATTCGCCAATCAGCCCCAGCATTTT. Protein sequence: CASSHRLGFANQPQHF.

J is TRBJ2-6 and V is TRBV19; possibly TRBD1 or TRBD2 for D (5 bases each). V lost 5 bases and J 4 bases, leaving 12 bases between the germline ends. The CDR3 loop spans 15 amino acids. Looked up from germline, CDR1 is LNHDA and CDR2 is SQIVND (reference sequence). This chain's CDR3 is CASSGTGRGANVLTF. The DNA of the CDR3 is TGTGCCAGTAGTGGGACGGGGCGAGGGGCCAACGTCCTGACTTTC.

In its sample, this clone was seen a few times. The V and J genes are TRBV6-6 and TRBJ2-7; D could derive from TRBD1 or TRBD2 (5 bases each). V gave up 2 bases and J gave up 6 bases, with 17 bases separating them. The CDR3 totals 15 residues. The germline V gene has CDR1 MNHNY and CDR2 SVGAGI (reference sequence). The CDR3: CASSYGGVVSSEQYF. The CDR3 DNA follows: TGTGCCAGCAGTTACGGGGGTGTGGTCTCAAGCGAGCAGTACTTC.

The chain is built from TRBV30 and TRBJ1-1, with a weak D call TRBD1 (5 bases). The length of the CDR3 is 15 residues. Germline V lookup: CDR1 GTSNPN, CDR2 SVGIG (reference sequence). Trimming took off 0 bases at V and 5 bases at J, with 16 bases between the two ends. The CDR3 coding sequence is TGTGCCTGGAGTGTACTTTGGCGGGGGAATACTGAAGCTTTCTTT. This translates into CAWSVLWRGNTEAFF. Complete variable domain (other parts from reference TRBV30 and TRBJ1-1): SQTIHQWPATLVQPVGSPLSLECTVEGTSNPNLYWYRQAAGRGLQLLFYSVGIGQISSEVPQNLSASRPQDRQFILSSKKLLLSDSGFYLCAWSVLWRGNTEAFFGQGTRLTVV.

This chain joins TRBV6-5 and TRBJ2-1; 8 bases match TRBD1. From germline, CDR1 is MNHEY and CDR2 SVGAGI. The V and J ends lost 4 bases and 5 bases, in that order; junction bases with no gene match: 7. The length of the CDR3 is 15 residues. The CDR3 DNA is TGTGCCAGCAGTTCCGCGGGGACAGGTAACAATGAGCAGTTCTTC. Its protein is CASSSAGTGNNEQFF.

This chain joins TRBV28 and TRBJ2-7; 14 nucleotides agree with TRBD2. The CDR3 consists of 18 residues. Germline lookup yields CDR1 MDHEN and CDR2 SYDVKM. With 7 bases clipped from V and 1 base from J, the junction kept 12 bases outside the gene matches. This CDR3 is CASISSGLAGVWSYEQYF. CDR3 nucleotides: TGTGCCAGCATTTCTTCGGGACTAGCGGGAGTTTGGTCCTACGAGCAGTACTTC.